This T cell receptor (beta chain) stems from a study of OX40 agonist ivuxolimab in advanced cancers. Across the whole study: The dose of intravenous ivuxolimab that patients received every 2 weeks ranged from 0.01 to 10 mg/kg.

The protocol was immunoSEQ multiplex PCR, while the TCRdb copy is restricted to in-frame clones and leaves out a portion. The data contain approximately 82,000 clones, roughly 92% of them singletons. V dropped 2 bases and J dropped 0; count of bases not matched to a gene: 7. There are 17 residues in the CDR3. From germline, CDR1 is MNHNS and CDR2 SASEGT. The sample consisted of CD4+ or CD8+ T cells sorted from blood, taken in a trial of the OX40 agonist ivuxolimab. The sequence was obtained from an adult with an advanced solid tumor such as melanoma, head and neck, liver or kidney cancer. The V gene is TRBV6-1, the J gene TRBJ2-1, with TRBD1 matching 7 bases. The CDR3, as DNA: TGTGCCAGCAGTGAATTTGGCAGGGGGAGCTCCTACAATGAGCAGTTCTTC. It encodes CASSEFGRGSSYNEQFF.